This entry describes one T cell receptor beta chain. Assay: immunoSEQ multiplex PCR; the TCRdb copy retains only in-frame clones and omits some. The repertoire holds around 72,000 clones, with about 93% as singletons. The CDR3 is 16 amino acids. V shed 6 bases and J 5 bases; nucleotides not matched to a gene: 12. From germline, CDR1 is MNHEY and CDR2 SMNVEV (reference sequence). The data stem from a study of T cell changes during pregnancy in multiple sclerosis. The V gene is TRBV27, the J gene TRBJ2-1, with TRBD2 matching 8 bases. This clonotype originated in a female donor with multiple sclerosis, enrolled in a pregnancy study. The source material was CD4+ T cells from peripheral blood mononuclear cells, sampled before pregnancy. CDR3 sequence: CASSLSGTRPHNEQFF. Here the CDR3 DNA reads TGTGCCAGCAGCCTATCCGGGACTAGACCCCACAATGAGCAGTTCTTC.